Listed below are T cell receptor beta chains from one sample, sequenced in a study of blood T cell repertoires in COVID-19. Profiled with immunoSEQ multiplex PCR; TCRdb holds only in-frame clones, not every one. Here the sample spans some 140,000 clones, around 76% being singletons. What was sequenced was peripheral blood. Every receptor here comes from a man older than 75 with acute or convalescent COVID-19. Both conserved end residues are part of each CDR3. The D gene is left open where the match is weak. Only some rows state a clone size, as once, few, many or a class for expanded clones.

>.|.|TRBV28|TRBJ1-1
CASSRVTGTEAFF
TGTGCCAGCAGCCGCGTGACTGGTACTGAAGCTTTCTTT
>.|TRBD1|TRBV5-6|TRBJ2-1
CASSLEQGARNEQFF
TGTGCCAGCAGCTTGGAACAGGGGGCGCGAAATGAGCAGTTCTTC
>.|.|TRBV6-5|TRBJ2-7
CATSKSSYEQYF
TGTGCCACCAGTAAGAGCTCCTACGAGCAGTACTTC
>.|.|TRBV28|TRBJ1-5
CASSLGGFSNQPQHF
TGTGCCAGCAGTTTGGGGGGGTTCAGCAATCAGCCCCAGCATTTT
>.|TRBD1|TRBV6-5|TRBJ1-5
CASSSTGGSQPQHF
TGTGCCAGCAGTTCAACAGGGGGCAGTCAGCCCCAGCATTTT
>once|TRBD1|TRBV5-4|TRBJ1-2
CASSLQGVDYGYTF
TGTGCCAGCAGCTTGCAGGGGGTGGACTATGGCTACACCTTC
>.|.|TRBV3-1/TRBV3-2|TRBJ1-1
CASSQELAGKAFF
TGTGCCAGCAGCCAAGAATTGGCAGGGAAAGCTTTCTTT
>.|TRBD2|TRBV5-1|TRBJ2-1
CASSLRLAGEGGNEQFF
TGCGCCAGCAGCCTACGACTAGCGGGGGAAGGGGGCAATGAGCAGTTCTTC
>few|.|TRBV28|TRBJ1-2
CASVPGRGTFNYGYTF
TGTGCCAGCGTGCCGGGGAGGGGGACCTTTAACTATGGCTACACCTTC
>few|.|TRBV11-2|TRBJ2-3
CASSLDQGKQYF
TGTGCCAGCAGCTTAGACCAGGGCAAGCAGTATTTT
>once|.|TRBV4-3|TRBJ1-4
CASSQVPSDSEKLFF
TGCGCCAGCAGCCAAGTACCGTCGGACAGTGAAAAACTGTTTTTT
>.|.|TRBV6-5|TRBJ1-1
CASTERGLNTEAFF
TGTGCCAGCACCGAGCGGGGTTTGAACACTGAAGCTTTCTTT
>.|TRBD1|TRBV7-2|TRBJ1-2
CASSFRDRSAYGYTF
TGTGCCAGCAGCTTCCGGGACAGGAGCGCCTATGGCTACACCTTC
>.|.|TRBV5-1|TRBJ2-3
CASSLDVVGQSTDTQYF
TGCGCCAGCAGCTTGGATGTCGTCGGACAGAGCACAGATACGCAGTATTTT
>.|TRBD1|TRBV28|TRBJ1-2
CASVEDRVTNYGYTF
TGTGCCAGCGTAGAAGACAGGGTGACTAACTATGGCTACACCTTC
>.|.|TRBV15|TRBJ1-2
CATSSPLQYNYGYTF
TGTGCCACCAGCAGTCCCCTCCAGTATAACTATGGCTACACCTTC
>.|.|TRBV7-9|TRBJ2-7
CASSFTADEQYF
TGTGCCAGCAGCTTCACCGCGGACGAGCAGTACTTC
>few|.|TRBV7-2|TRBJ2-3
CASSLRWGGPATDTQYF
TGTGCCAGCAGCTTAAGGTGGGGGGGCCCGGCCACAGATACGCAGTATTTT
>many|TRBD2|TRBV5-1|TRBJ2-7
CASSLQPTSGAYEQYF
TGCGCCAGCAGCTTGCAGCCAACTAGCGGGGCTTACGAGCAGTACTTC
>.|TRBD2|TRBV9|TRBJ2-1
CASSVVPSGGYNEQFF
TGTGCCAGCAGCGTAGTGCCTAGCGGGGGTTACAATGAGCAGTTCTTC
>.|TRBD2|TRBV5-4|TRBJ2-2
CASSLGLAGPGRTGELFF
TGTGCCAGCAGCTTGGGACTAGCGGGCCCGGGCCGTACCGGGGAGCTGTTTTTT
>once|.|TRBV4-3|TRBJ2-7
CASSQDLRGGYEQYF
TGCGCCAGCAGCCAAGATCTGCGAGGGGGCTACGAGCAGTACTTC
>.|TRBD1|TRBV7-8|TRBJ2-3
CASSRDRGLSTDTQYF
TGTGCCAGCAGCCGAGACAGGGGTCTAAGCACAGATACGCAGTATTTT
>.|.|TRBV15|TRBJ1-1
CATSKGVRDTEAFF
TGTGCCACCAGCAAGGGGGTACGGGACACTGAAGCTTTCTTT
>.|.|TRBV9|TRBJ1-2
CASSVGETGGYTF
TGTGCCAGCAGCGTAGGGGAAACGGGGGGCTACACCTTC
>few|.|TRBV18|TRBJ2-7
CASSPGYAGIEQYF
TGTGCCAGCTCACCAGGTTATGCAGGGATCGAGCAGTACTTC